The clone carrying this T cell receptor (beta chain) was found many times. Its target is not known. Possible read error: a much larger clone is one base away. In making diagnoses, clinical symptoms, serum thyroxine and TRAb, thyroid ultrasound and orbital computed tomography were all used. The data originate from a study of T cells in Graves' hyperthyroidism and ophthalmopathy. At the level of the study: The blood sample was taken at first diagnosis, before treatment began. General study results and limits: Model output signaled ophthalmopathy a median 6.5 months ahead of onset. Ophthalmopathy and stable hyperthyroidism were told apart by a 13 V-J model.

RNA transcripts yielded amplified TCR beta CDR3 regions. A set of HTBI primers served as the primers for a first-round RT-PCR of the TCR CDR3. Each CDR3 protein is one row after TCRdb ran MiXCR on the multiplex PCR reads. The data contain approximately 250,000 distinct CDR3 sequences, around 25% of them seen just once; the ten biggest clones take up about a third. The CDR3 sequence is 13 residues long. Germline V gene sequence: CDR1 MNHEY, CDR2 SVGAGI. The TCR originated in a woman between 40 and 50 years old with Graves' ophthalmopathy. The sequencing input was blood. The chain carries TRBV6-5 and TRBJ1-1, with a possible D match to TRBD1 (5 bases). For the CDR3, the DNA is TGTGCCGGCAGTTGGGACTGGAACACTGAAGCTTTCTTT. Translation: CAGSWDWNTEAFF.